A single sample gave rise to the 32 T cell receptor beta chains below, sequenced in a study of immune evolution from preneoplasia to lung adenocarcinoma. The table came from immunoSEQ multiplex PCR; TCRdb's copy has only in-frame clones and leaves some out. The data contain 20,000 to 25,000 clones, roughly 80% of them singletons. Sequenced material: FFPE invasive lung adenocarcinoma tissue. These receptors were taken from a person aged 55 to 70 with lung adenocarcinoma.

This rearrangement joins TRBV5-4 to TRBJ2-3; D uncertain. This CDR3 contains 16 residues. Germline V gene data show CDR1 as SGHNT and CDR2 as YYREEE (reference sequence). The V gene lost 4 bases and the J gene lost 0 bases, with 15 bases spanning the gap. The CDR3 sequence: CASSQSLIMSTDTQYF. CDR3 in DNA: TGTGCCAGCAGCCAAAGTTTAATAATGAGCACAGATACGCAGTATTTT.

This clone was counted only a few times. V usage is TRBV5-6 and J usage is TRBJ2-4; D remains unclear. The CDR3 sequence is 14 residues long. From germline, CDR1 is SGHDT and CDR2 YYEEEE. Trimming left V 2 bases short and J 0 bases short, with 6 bases between. CDR3 loop: CASSFRLAKNIQYF. The CDR3 region has the DNA TGTGCCAGCAGCTTTAGACTAGCCAAAAACATTCAGTACTTC.

The V call is TRBV7-2, the J call TRBJ2-3; D is undetermined. V was clipped by 2 bases and J by 0 bases, with 9 bases between them. This CDR3 is built from 15 residues. Per the germline V gene, CDR1 is SGHTA and CDR2 is FQGNSA. The chain's CDR3 is CASSLSLLSTDTQYF. CDR3 in DNA: TGTGCCAGCAGCTTAAGTCTCCTTAGCACAGATACGCAGTATTTT.

The CDR3 reads CARSCRQGASPYEQYF. For the CDR3, the DNA is TGTGCCAGAAGCTGCCGACAGGGGGCTTCCCCCTACGAGCAGTACTTC. The chain employs TRBV5-3 and TRBJ2-7; 10 nucleotides align to TRBD1. TRBV5-3 falls under the ORF class, with uncertain function. The trim removed 3 bases at V and 2 bases at J, leaving 8 bases unmatched. The CDR3 consists of 16 residues.

The chain employs TRBV2 and TRBJ2-3; D perhaps matches TRBD2 (5 bases). The length of the CDR3 is 14 residues. CDR1 is SNHLY and CDR2 is FYNNEI in the germline V gene. The ends were cut back, 3 bases at V and 1 base at J, with 8 bases in the middle. CDR3 DNA: TGTGCCAGCAGTGATTTGGGAGGCACAGATACGCAGTATTTT. Amino acids: CASSDLGGTDTQYF. Combining the CDR3 with reference TRBV2 and TRBJ2-3 gives the whole variable domain EPEVTQTPSHQVTQMGQEVILRCVPISNHLYFYWYRQILGQKVEFLVSFYNNEISEKSEIFDDQFSVERPDGSNFTLKIRSTKLEDSAMYFCASSDLGGTDTQYFGPGTRLTVL.

The chain couples TRBV11-2 to TRBJ2-3, with D perhaps given as TRBD1 or TRBD2 (7 bases each). Germline CDR1 and CDR2: SGHAT and FQNNGV. There are 17 residues in the CDR3. V lost 5 bases and J lost 3, with 21 bases in between. This CDR3 is CASSKSSGRGRTDTQYF. In DNA, the CDR3 is TGTGCCAGCAGCAAATCCTCAGGGAGGGGGCGTACAGATACGCAGTATTTT.

V and J are TRBV7-9 and TRBJ2-4, with D uncertain. V shed 7 bases and J shed 3 bases, with 10 bases lying between them. Germline CDR1 SEHNR, CDR2 FQNEAQ (reference sequence). This CDR3 is 13 amino acids long. The DNA for the CDR3 is TGTGCCAGCACTGGCGCCAACAAAAACATTCAGTACTTC. Protein: CASTGANKNIQYF.

This clone was found once. The chain combines TRBV9 with TRBJ2-2, with D possibly being TRBD2 (5 bases). The germline V gene has CDR1 SGDLS and CDR2 YYNGEE. The CDR3 runs 15 residues. Trimming took off 0 bases at V and 13 bases at J, with 19 bases between the two ends. This CDR3 reads CASSVGLGPPGMLFF. The CDR3 DNA sequence: TGTGCCAGCAGCGTAGGTCTGGGTCCGCCCGGGATGCTGTTTTTT.

This sequence joins TRBV7-6 and TRBJ2-2, with D maybe TRBD1 (6 bases). In germline, CDR1 is SGHVS, CDR2 FNYEAQ. This CDR3 region has 15 residues. Trimming stripped 2 bases from V and 2 bases from J, with 9 bases between. The CDR3 DNA sequence: TGTGCCAGCAGCTTAAGGGACACCAACACCGGGGAGCTGTTTTTT. Translated, it gives CASSLRDTNTGELFF.

The chain is built from TRBV27 and TRBJ2-1; D call uncertain. The CDR3 length is 14 residues. The V gene's germline CDR1 is MNHEY and CDR2 SMNVEV (reference sequence). V gave up 6 bases and J gave up 2 bases, with 11 bases separating them. For the CDR3, the DNA is TGTGCCAGCAGCTCCAGCTTCGCCTACAATGAGCAGTTCTTC. Protein sequence: CASSSSFAYNEQFF.

This rearrangement joins TRBV5-4 to TRBJ2-1, with D possibly being TRBD2 (5 bases). The CDR3 spans 15 residues. The V gene lost 0 bases and the J gene lost 6 bases, with 13 bases spanning the gap. Germline V CDR1 and CDR2: SGHNT, YYREEE (reference sequence). CDR3 in amino acids: CASSLVAGGSNEQFF. CDR3 in DNA: TGTGCCAGCAGCTTGGTTGCGGGCGGATCCAATGAGCAGTTCTTC. The whole variable domain, remainder taken from reference TRBV5-4 and TRBJ2-1, is ETGVTQSPTHLIKTRGQQVTLRCSSQSGHNTVSWYQQALGQGPQFIFQYYREEENGRGNFPPRFSGLQFPNYSSELNVNALELDDSALYLCASSLVAGGSNEQFFGPGTRLTVL.

This clone was counted a few times. V and J are TRBV18 and TRBJ1-1; TRBD1 matches at 8 bases. With 5 bases clipped from V and 1 base from J, the junction kept 9 bases outside the gene matches. From germline, CDR1 is KGHSH and CDR2 LQKENI. The CDR3 length is 16 residues. The CDR3 is CASSSGQGLRNTEAFF. In DNA, the CDR3 is TGTGCCAGCTCATCCGGACAGGGCCTGAGGAACACTGAAGCTTTCTTT.

This sequence joins TRBV28 and TRBJ2-1, with D possibly being TRBD1 (6 bases). V was cut by 6 bases and J by 7 bases, with 13 bases left in between. The CDR3 is made up of 13 amino acids. Germline lookup yields CDR1 MDHEN and CDR2 SYDVKM. CDR3 DNA sequence: TGTGCCAGCAGAGGGGGTAACCAGAATGAGCAGTTCTTC. Translated: CASRGGNQNEQFF.

V is TRBV7-2 and J is TRBJ1-3, with D possibly matching TRBD1 (5 bases). Germline V gene lookup returns CDR1 SGHTA and CDR2 FQGNSA. V was pared by 1 base and J by 4 bases, with 8 bases between. This CDR3 contains 14 residues. The CDR3 region is CASSLGTGGNTIYF. As DNA, the CDR3 is TGTGCCAGCAGCTTAGGAACAGGAGGAAACACCATATATTTT.

The chain recombines TRBV5-1 with TRBJ2-7; D is undetermined. Germline V lookup: CDR1 SGHRS, CDR2 YFSETQ. The CDR3 spans 14 residues. V was cut by 4 bases and J by 0 bases, with 11 bases left in between. CDR3 in amino acids: CASSDSHTSYEQYF. CDR3 sequence (DNA): TGCGCCAGCAGCGATTCGCACACCTCCTACGAGCAGTACTTC.

The chain combines TRBV4-1 with TRBJ1-4, with 7 bases aligning to TRBD1. The CDR3 loop spans 13 amino acids. The V and J ends lost 5 bases and 7 bases, in that order; junction bases with no gene match: 4. Germline V gene lookup returns CDR1 MGHRA and CDR2 YSYEKL. Written as DNA, the CDR3 is TGCGCCAGCAGCGGCCGGGACAGTGAAAAACTGTTTTTT. Its protein is CASSGRDSEKLFF.

The rearrangement links TRBV21-1 to TRBJ2-2; the table's D call, TRBD2, has no DNA check behind it. TRBV21-1 is classified as a pseudogene. This CDR3 is built from 17 residues. As DNA, the CDR3 is TGTGCCAGCAGCAAAGAGGGGACTAGCGGGGTCACCGGGGAGCTGTTTTTT. It specifies CASSKEGTSGVTGELFF.

This clone was detected only once. V and J are TRBV11-2 and TRBJ1-3, with D possibly being TRBD1 (5 bases). V dropped 5 bases and J dropped 1 base, with 12 bases sitting between them. Germline lookup yields CDR1 SGHAT and CDR2 FQNNGV. This CDR3 has 15 residues. The CDR3 here is CASSIRGASGNTIYF. The CDR3 nucleotides are TGTGCCAGCAGCATAAGAGGGGCGTCTGGAAACACCATATATTTT.

This rearrangement joins TRBV30 to TRBJ2-1; D possibly uses TRBD1 or TRBD2 (5 bases each). With 3 bases removed from V and 3 bases from J, the gap between germline ends came to 15 bases. The CDR3 loop spans 15 amino acids. Germline assignment: CDR1 GTSNPN and CDR2 SVGIG (reference sequence). CDR3 nucleotide sequence: TGTGCCTGGAGCCCGGGGCTAGCAGTCTACAATGAGCAGTTCTTC. As protein: CAWSPGLAVYNEQFF.

This clone was seen just once. The chain joins TRBV18 to TRBJ2-7, with TRBD2 identical over 11 bases. The CDR3 has 16 residues. J was trimmed by 3 bases and V by 0 bases; bases with no gene match: 4. CDR1 is KGHSH and CDR2 is LQKENI in the germline V gene. The CDR3 protein is CASSPPKGTSGYEQYF. CDR3 sequence (DNA): TGTGCCAGCTCACCACCGAAAGGGACTAGCGGCTACGAGCAGTACTTC.

This clone came up a few times. This rearrangement joins TRBV6-4 to TRBJ2-2, with 8 nucleotides matching TRBD2. Trimming took 2 bases from V and 4 from J; bases not matched to a gene: 0. The CDR3 is 14 residues long. Germline loops: CDR1 MRHNA, CDR2 SNTAGT. CDR3 residues: CASSDSGSTGELFF. CDR3 nucleotide sequence: TGTGCCAGCAGTGACAGCGGGAGCACCGGGGAGCTGTTTTTT.

The chain is built from TRBV10-3 and TRBJ2-3; 7 nucleotides agree with TRBD2. The CDR3 sequence is 16 residues long. Germline CDR1 reads ENHRY; CDR2 reads SYGVKD. V gave up 3 bases and J gave up 0 bases; unmatched junction bases: 6. This chain's CDR3 is CAISDGEAGSTDTQYF. In DNA, the CDR3 is TGTGCCATCAGTGACGGGGAAGCGGGGAGCACAGATACGCAGTATTTT.

The chain uses TRBV6-4 and TRBJ1-4; D uncertain. Germline CDR1 is MRHNA and CDR2 is SNTAGT. The CDR3 totals 15 residues. Trimming removed 5 bases from V and 7 bases from J, with 17 bases in between. The DNA of the CDR3 is TGTGCCAGCAGTTTATCGCCCAGTAGGAGTGAAAAACTGTTTTTT. It codes for CASSLSPSRSEKLFF.

This clone was detected only a few times. The rearrangement joins TRBV5-1 to TRBJ1-1; D possibly corresponds to TRBD1 (5 bases). Trimming stripped 1 base from V and 4 bases from J, with 8 bases between. This CDR3 is 13 amino acids long. In germline, CDR1 is SGHRS, CDR2 YFSETQ. The chain's CDR3 is CASSLYGGTEAFF. CDR3 coding DNA: TGCGCCAGCAGCTTGTACGGGGGCACTGAAGCTTTCTTT.

The J gene is TRBJ2-3, the V gene TRBV6-1, with 12 bases aligning to TRBD1. This CDR3 spans 15 amino acids. The J segment lost 5 bases and the V segment lost 5 bases, leaving 5 bases of the junction unmatched. Germline CDR1 and CDR2: MNHNS and SASEGT. CDR3 coding DNA: TGTGCCAGCAGTCAAGGGACAGGGGGCGGAGATACGCAGTATTTT. It encodes CASSQGTGGGDTQYF.

The chain has TRBV7-8 and TRBJ2-3; D is undetermined. The CDR3 length is 11 residues. Trimming removed 4 bases from V and 4 bases from J, with 3 bases in between. From germline, CDR1 is SGHVS and CDR2 FQNEAQ. CDR3 nucleotides: TGTGCCAGCAGCTCCCCAGATACGCAGTATTTT. It translates to CASSSPDTQYF.

V is TRBV5-1 and J is TRBJ2-1, with 7 bases aligning to TRBD1. This CDR3 region has 13 residues. V was clipped by 4 bases and J by 6 bases; unmatched bases: 4. Germline V gene sequence: CDR1 SGHRS, CDR2 YFSETQ. CDR3 sequence: CASSTGQVNEQFF. For the CDR3, the DNA is TGCGCCAGCAGCACCGGACAGGTCAATGAGCAGTTCTTC.

The chain has TRBV6-5 and TRBJ1-2; D not certain. Germline V CDR1 and CDR2: MNHEY, SVGAGI. V lost 0 bases, J lost 2 bases, and 10 bases lay in between. The CDR3 length is 15 residues. CDR3 coding DNA: TGTGCCAGCAGTTACTCATTAGGAGTAAACTATGGCTACACCTTC. As protein: CASSYSLGVNYGYTF.

This CDR3 is CASSPSQGGGGANVLTF. CDR3 coding DNA: TGTGCCAGCAGCCCAAGTCAGGGAGGTGGTGGGGCCAACGTCCTGACTTTC. The genes are TRBV7-3 and TRBJ2-6; weak D call: TRBD2 (6 bases). Germline V gene data show CDR1 as SGHTA and CDR2 as FQGTGA. The CDR3 covers 17 residues. V was cut by 5 bases and J by 3 bases, with 17 bases left in between.

As DNA, the CDR3 is TGTGCCAGCAGCGACGTACAGGGGGCGCGGTATGAAAAACTGTTTTTT. Its translation: CASSDVQGARYEKLFF. The rearrangement joins TRBV5-6 to TRBJ1-4, with TRBD1 matching 9 bases. This CDR3 region has 16 residues. Germline CDR1 reads SGHDT; CDR2 reads YYEEEE. Losses at the gene ends were 4 bases for V and 6 bases for J; bases not matched to a gene: 10.

The chain has TRBV11-2 and TRBJ2-1, with 10 bases matching TRBD2. The CDR3 is made up of 14 amino acids. J was trimmed by 5 bases and V by 3 bases; bases with no gene match: 1. CDR1 and CDR2 (germline): SGHAT, FQNNGV. The CDR3 is CASSFTSGNNEQFF. CDR3 DNA sequence: TGTGCCAGCAGCTTTACTAGCGGGAACAATGAGCAGTTCTTC. Based on the CDR3 plus reference TRBV11-2 and TRBJ2-1, the full variable domain is EAGVAQSPRYKIIEKRQSVAFWCNPISGHATLYWYQQILGQGPKLLIQFQNNGVVDDSQLPKDRFSAERLKGVDSTLKIQPAKLEDSAVYLCASSFTSGNNEQFFGPGTRLTVL.

The chain couples TRBV11-2 to TRBJ2-3, with no clear D. Trimming took off 0 bases at V and 4 bases at J, with 5 bases between the two ends. The CDR3 contains 13 residues. The germline gives CDR1 SGHAT, CDR2 FQNNGV. CDR3 sequence reads: CASSLDLSDTQYF. The CDR3 coding sequence is TGTGCCAGCAGCTTAGATCTTTCAGATACGCAGTATTTT.